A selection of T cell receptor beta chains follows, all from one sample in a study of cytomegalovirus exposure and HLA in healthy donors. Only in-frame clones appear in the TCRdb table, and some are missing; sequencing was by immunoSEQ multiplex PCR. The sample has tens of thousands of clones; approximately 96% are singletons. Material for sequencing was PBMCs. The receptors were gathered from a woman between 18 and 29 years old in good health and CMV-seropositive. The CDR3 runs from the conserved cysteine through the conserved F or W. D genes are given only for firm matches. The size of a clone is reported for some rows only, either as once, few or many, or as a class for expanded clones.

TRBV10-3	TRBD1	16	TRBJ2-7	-	TGTGCCATCAGTGAGCATTGGACAGGGGGCTCCTACGAGCAGTACTTC	CAISEHWTGGSYEQYF
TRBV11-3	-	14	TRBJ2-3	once	TGTGCCAGCAGCTCAGGAGGAGACACAGATACGCAGTATTTT	CASSSGGDTDTQYF
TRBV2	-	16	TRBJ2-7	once	TGTGCCAGCAGTGAAAAGGGGCAGGGGTGGCAGTACGAGCAGTACTTC	CASSEKGQGWQYEQYF
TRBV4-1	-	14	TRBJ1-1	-	TGCGCCAGCAGCCAAGTACAGACGAACACTGAAGCTTTCTTT	CASSQVQTNTEAFF
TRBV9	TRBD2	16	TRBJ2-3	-	TGTGCCAGCAGCGCCGCACTAGCGCCAAGCACAGATACGCAGTATTTT	CASSAALAPSTDTQYF
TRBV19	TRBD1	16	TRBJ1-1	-	TGTGCCAGTAGTATAGATAACAGGGGAGGGAACACTGAAGCTTTCTTT	CASSIDNRGGNTEAFF
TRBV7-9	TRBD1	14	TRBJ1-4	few	TGTGCCAGCAGCGCCCGGGACAGGGACGAAAAGCTGTTTTTT	CASSARDRDEKLFF
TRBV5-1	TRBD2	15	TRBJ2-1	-	TGCGCCAGCACCCCGCTAGCGGGAGGCCGCAATGAGCAGTTCTTC	CASTPLAGGRNEQFF
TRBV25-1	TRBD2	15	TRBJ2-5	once	TGTGCCAGCAGTGAACTAGCGGGAGGGCAAGAGACCCAGTACTTC	CASSELAGGQETQYF
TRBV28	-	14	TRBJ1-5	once	TGTGCCAGCAGCCTGGCTCTGGGCAATCAGCCCCAGCATTTT	CASSLALGNQPQHF
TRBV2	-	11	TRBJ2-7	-	TGTGCCAGCTCCGGGGTCTACGAGCAGTACTTC	CASSGVYEQYF
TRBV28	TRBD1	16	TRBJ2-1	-	TGTGCCAGCAGTTTATACCTGGGACAGTCCTACAATGAGCAGTTCTTC	CASSLYLGQSYNEQFF
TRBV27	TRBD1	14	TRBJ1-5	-	TGTGCCAGCAGTCTTGGGACAGGGAATCAGCCCCAGCATTTT	CASSLGTGNQPQHF
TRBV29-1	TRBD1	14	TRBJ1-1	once	TGCAGCGTTGAAGATTGGCAGGGGGGCACTGAAGCTTTCTTT	CSVEDWQGGTEAFF
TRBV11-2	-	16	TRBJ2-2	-	TGTGCCAGCAGCGGGGCCCAGGACCACTACACCGGGGAGCTGTTTTTT	CASSGAQDHYTGELFF
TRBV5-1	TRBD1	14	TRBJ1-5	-	TGCGCCAGCAGGGCGGGACAGGGCAATCAGCCCCAGCATTTT	CASRAGQGNQPQHF
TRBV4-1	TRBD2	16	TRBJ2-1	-	TGCGCCAGCAGCCAAACTAGCGGGAGTGTTGACAATGAGCAGTTCTTC	CASSQTSGSVDNEQFF
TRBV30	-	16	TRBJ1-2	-	TGTGCCTGGAGTCGTGGTTTGGTTTTCGGGGACTATGGCTACACCTTC	CAWSRGLVFGDYGYTF
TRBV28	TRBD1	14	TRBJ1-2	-	TGTGCCAGCAGCCCCGGGACAGCTAACTATGGCTACACCTTC	CASSPGTANYGYTF
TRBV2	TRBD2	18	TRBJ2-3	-	TGTGCCAGCAGTGAGGCCCGACGACTAGCGGGAAGCACAGATACGCAGTATTTT	CASSEARRLAGSTDTQYF
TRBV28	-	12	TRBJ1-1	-	TGTGCCAGCAGTCCCCCAGTCCGTGAAGCTTTCTTT	CASSPPVREAFF
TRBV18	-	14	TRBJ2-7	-	TGTGCCAGCTCCCCCATCGGCAGGGTACAAGAGCAGTACTTC	CASSPIGRVQEQYF
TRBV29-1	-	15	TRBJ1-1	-	TGCAGCGTTTTTCAGGGTATCAGGGAAAACACTGAAGCTTTCTTT	CSVFQGIRENTEAFF
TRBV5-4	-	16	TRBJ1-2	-	TGTGCCAGCAGCCCGGCCGGGCGACAGCTAACCTCTGGCTACACCTTC	CASSPAGRQLTSGYTF
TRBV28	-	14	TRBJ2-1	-	TGTGCCAGCAGTCCAGGGGTAGGGGTAGATGAGCAGTTCTTC	CASSPGVGVDEQFF
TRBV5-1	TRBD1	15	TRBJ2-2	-	TGCGCCAGCAGCAGACAGGGGGTAGACACCGGGGAGCTGTTTTTT	CASSRQGVDTGELFF
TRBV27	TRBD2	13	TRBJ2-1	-	TGTGCCAGCAGTATCCCGGGAGGCCATGAGCAGTTCTTC	CASSIPGGHEQFF
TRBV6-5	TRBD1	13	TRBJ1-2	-	TGTGCCAGCAGCCGGGACAGGAACTATGGCTACACCTTC	CASSRDRNYGYTF
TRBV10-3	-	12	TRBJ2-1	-	TGTGCCATCAGCGGGCACCCGGGAGATAGAATCTTC	CAISGHPGDRIF
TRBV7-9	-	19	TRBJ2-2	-	TGTGCCAGCAGCTTAAGGGCCAGAGGGCGCTGGTCGGACACCGGGGAGCTGTTTTTT	CASSLRARGRWSDTGELFF
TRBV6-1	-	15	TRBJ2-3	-	TGTGCCAGCAGTGATTTCGGAGGGCCCACAGATACGCAGTATTTT	CASSDFGGPTDTQYF
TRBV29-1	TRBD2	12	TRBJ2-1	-	TGCAGCGTTTGGACTAGATCCAATGAGCAGTTCTTC	CSVWTRSNEQFF
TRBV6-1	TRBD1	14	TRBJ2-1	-	TGTGCCAGCAGGCGAGGACAGGGGGTTGATGAGCAGTTCTTC	CASRRGQGVDEQFF
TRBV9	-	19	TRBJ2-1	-	TGTGCCAGCAGCGTAGACCCGGACATCCTTCTGATGGGGTACAATGAGCAGTTCTTC	CASSVDPDILLMGYNEQFF
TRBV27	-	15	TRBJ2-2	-	TGTGCCAGCAGGAACCGGGACATAAACACCGGGGAGCTGTTTTTT	CASRNRDINTGELFF
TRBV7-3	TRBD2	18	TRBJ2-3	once	TGTGCCAGCAGCTTAACTTCTCTAGCGGGAGGGCGCACAGATACGCAGTATTTT	CASSLTSLAGGRTDTQYF
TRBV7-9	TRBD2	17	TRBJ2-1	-	TGTGCCAGCAGCTCGCATGGCGGGAGTAGCTCCTACAATGAGCAGTTCTTC	CASSSHGGSSSYNEQFF
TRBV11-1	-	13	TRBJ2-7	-	TGTGCCAGCAGCCCATCTCGGGTCGGCGAGCAGTACTTC	CASSPSRVGEQYF
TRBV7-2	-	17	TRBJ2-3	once	TGTGCCAGCAGCATGGTATTAGCGTTTCCTAGCACAGATACGCAGTATTTT	CASSMVLAFPSTDTQYF
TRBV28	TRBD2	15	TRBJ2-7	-	TGTGCCAGCAGGGAGGGGAGGGCGGGCTCCTACGAGCAGTACTTC	CASREGRAGSYEQYF
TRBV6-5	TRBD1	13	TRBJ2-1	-	TGTGCCAGCAGTAACGGACAGGACGCTGAGCAGTTCTTC	CASSNGQDAEQFF
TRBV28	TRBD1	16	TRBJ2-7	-	TGTGCCAGCAGTTTTAGGGACAGGGAGTTGGCGGACGAGCAGTACTTC	CASSFRDRELADEQYF
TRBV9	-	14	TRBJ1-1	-	TGTGCCAGCAGCGCATTGGAGGGCAGAACTGAAGCTTTCTTT	CASSALEGRTEAFF
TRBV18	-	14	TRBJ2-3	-	TGTGCCAGCTCACCAGGCCTAGCGACAGATACGCAGTATTTT	CASSPGLATDTQYF
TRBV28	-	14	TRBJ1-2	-	TGTGCCAGCAGTTTATTGGGGCTCAACTATGGCTACACCTTC	CASSLLGLNYGYTF
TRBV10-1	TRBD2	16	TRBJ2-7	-	TGCGCCAGCAGTGAGAGGGCTAGCGGGAGCTGTTACGAGCAGTACTTC	CASSERASGSCYEQYF
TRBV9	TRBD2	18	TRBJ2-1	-	TGTGCCAGCAGCGCGAGAGGACTAGCGGATGACCGCTACAATGAGCAGTTCTTC	CASSARGLADDRYNEQFF
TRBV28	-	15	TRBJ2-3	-	TGTGCCAGCAGACATACACCGCGGGCCACAGATACGCAGTATTTT	CASRHTPRATDTQYF
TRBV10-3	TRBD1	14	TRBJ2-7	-	TGTGCCGTATCGCCGGACAGGGGGTCCTACGAGCAGTACTTC	CAVSPDRGSYEQYF
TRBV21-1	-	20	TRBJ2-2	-	TGTGCCAGCAGATCCTTATTAACCTGGACACCCGCGAAGGGCACCGGGGAGCTGTTTTTT	CASRSLLTWTPAKGTGELFF